This entry is about one T cell receptor beta chain. What it recognizes is unknown. Germline V lookup: CDR1 MGHRA, CDR2 YSYEKL. V was clipped by 5 bases and J by 5 bases; unmatched bases: 18. This CDR3 is built from 20 residues. TCRdb's copy holds only in-frame clones and misses some; the assay was immunoSEQ multiplex PCR. Of over 45,000 clones in the sample, around 89% were seen once. This sample was taken from a study of T cell responses to AZD1222 COVID-19 vaccine. Regarding the study as a whole: Distributed over spike, vaccine-associated CD4 TCRs predominated at 160-218 and 743-854.

The chain uses TRBV4-1 and TRBJ2-7; 16 nucleotides line up with TRBD2. This sequence was found in an adult who received the AZD1222 COVID-19 vaccine. The sample was peripheral blood, taken 28 days after the second AZD1222 dose. The CDR3 loop reads CASSVSPGTSGRAIINEQYF. Written as DNA, the CDR3 is TGCGCCAGCAGCGTCAGTCCCGGGACTAGCGGGAGGGCCATCATCAACGAGCAGTACTTC.